A single sample gave rise to the 29 T cell receptor beta chains below, sequenced in a study of CDR3 diversity in severe acne. One entry per CDR3 protein results from TCRdb running MiXCR on the PCR reads. The table shows about 84,000 distinct CDR3 sequences, with 50% to 65% occurring only once. Sample: blood. The origin of the receptors is a male donor in good health, without acne.

This clonotype was detected ten times or more. This chain links TRBV10-1 with TRBJ2-1, with no clear D. The length of the CDR3 is 11 residues. CDR1 is WNHNN, CDR2 SYGVQD, per germline (reference sequence). V lost 3 bases, J lost 5 bases, and 2 bases lay in between. CDR3 nucleotide sequence: TGCGCCAGCAGTGATGACAATGAGCAGTTCTTC. Translated: CASSDDNEQFF.

This clonotype has ten or more counts. The J gene is TRBJ2-7, the V gene TRBV6-5; a possible D gene is TRBD2 (5 bases). Looked up from germline, CDR1 is MNHEY and CDR2 is SVGAGI. The CDR3 runs 15 residues. Trimming pared 3 bases from V and 2 bases from J, leaving 14 bases between. CDR3 bases: TGTGCCAGCAGTTATGAGGGCGGGTGGCCCTACGAGCAGTACTTC. Its protein is CASSYEGGWPYEQYF.

This clonotype was picked up a small number of times. The V call is TRBV7-9, the J call TRBJ2-7; 7 bases are shared with TRBD2. Unmatched junction bases numbered 11, after V lost 7 bases and J lost 5 bases. The CDR3 has 14 amino acids. Germline loops: CDR1 SEHNR, CDR2 FQNEAQ (reference sequence). CDR3 nucleotide sequence: TGTGCCAGCACCTACGGCGGGAGTATCAACGAGCAGTACTTC. Its translation is CASTYGGSINEQYF.

The chain couples TRBV10-2 to TRBJ1-2; D possibly corresponds to TRBD1 (5 bases). The length of the CDR3 is 15 residues. From germline, CDR1 is WSHSY and CDR2 SAAADI. V gave up 6 bases and J gave up 5 bases, with 19 bases separating them. The DNA of the CDR3 is TGCGCCAGCAGGGACCAGGGAGACTTGGTTTATGGCTACACCTTC. It is translated as CASRDQGDLVYGYTF.

The genes are TRBV15 and TRBJ2-2, with D unclear. Per the germline V gene, CDR1 is LNHNV and CDR2 is YYDKDF (reference sequence). The V gene lost 0 bases and the J gene lost 2 bases, with 4 bases spanning the gap. This CDR3 has 14 amino acids. The CDR3 DNA is TGTGCCACCAGCAGAGACAGAAACACCGGGGAGCTGTTTTTT. Protein product: CATSRDRNTGELFF.

This clonotype showed up many times. The V call is TRBV11-2, the J call TRBJ2-7; TRBD1 agrees at 8 bases. The CDR3 is 15 residues long. V lost 2 bases to trimming and J lost 7 bases; unmatched junction nucleotides: 10. CDR1 is SGHAT and CDR2 is FQNNGV in the germline V gene. The CDR3 loop reads CASSLRQGANEEQYF. CDR3 DNA: TGTGCCAGCAGCTTACGTCAGGGGGCGAATGAAGAGCAGTACTTC.

The chain employs TRBV7-8 and TRBJ2-5, with D possibly being TRBD2 (5 bases). The ends were cut back, 1 base at V and 5 bases at J, with 11 bases in the middle. Germline assignment: CDR1 SGHVS and CDR2 FQNEAQ. The CDR3 is 14 amino acids. DNA of the CDR3: TGTGCCAGCAGCTTAGTGGAGGTACAGGAGACCCAGTACTTC. As protein: CASSLVEVQETQYF.

The rearrangement links TRBV10-1 to TRBJ1-1; TRBD1 might be the D (6 bases). Germline V gene lookup returns CDR1 WNHNN and CDR2 SYGVQD (reference sequence). V dropped 4 bases and J dropped 5 bases, with 17 bases sitting between them. The CDR3 has 15 residues. This CDR3 reads CASSGWTEGGTEAFF. CDR3 coding DNA: TGCGCCAGCAGTGGCTGGACAGAAGGGGGAACTGAAGCTTTCTTT.

As regards this clonotype: A junction boundary mismatches the germline segment, possibly from a read error. The chain links TRBV7-9 to TRBJ2-5; D possibly corresponds to TRBD1 (6 bases). Germline V gene lookup returns CDR1 SEHNR and CDR2 FQNEAQ (reference sequence). The CDR3 totals 13 residues. CDR3 nucleotide sequence: TGTGCTAGCAGCTTAAGCCAGGGGGAGACCCAGTACTTC. Protein product: CASSLSQGETQYF. The whole variable domain, filled in from reference TRBV7-9 and TRBJ2-5, reads DTGVSQNPRHKITKRGQNVTFRCDPISEHNRLYWYRQTLGQGPEFLTYFQNEAQLEKSRLLSDRFSAERPKGSFSTLEIQRTEQGDSAMYLCASSLSQGETQYFGPGTRLLVL.

The chain links TRBV7-2 to TRBJ1-2, with 9 bases matching TRBD1. This CDR3 comprises 14 residues. With V trimmed by 4 bases and J by 5 bases, 5 bases remained unmatched. Looked up from germline, CDR1 is SGHTA and CDR2 is FQGNSA. Here the CDR3 DNA reads TGTGCCAGCAGCTACGATGACAGGGGGTATGGCTACACCTTC. This encodes CASSYDDRGYGYTF.

This clonotype ranks as medium-sized. The chain is built from TRBV20-1 and TRBJ1-1; D is uncertain. The V gene's germline CDR1 is DFQATT and CDR2 SNEGSKA (reference sequence). V was clipped by 0 bases and J by 0 bases, with 8 bases between them. The CDR3 consists of 14 residues. CDR3 in DNA: TGCAGTGCTAGAGAATCTAGCTTGAACACTGAAGCTTTCTTT. Protein sequence: CSARESSLNTEAFF.

This clonotype has a single count. A junction end diverges from the germline sequence, so it may reflect a read error. J is TRBJ2-3 and V is TRBV7-9; no definite D call. The CDR3 is 14 amino acids. CDR1 is SEHNR, CDR2 FQNEAQ, per germline (reference sequence). Here the CDR3 DNA reads TGCGCCAGCAGCCGCGAGCAACGCACAGATACGCAGTATTTT. Translating gives CASSREQRTDTQYF.

This chain's CDR3 is CASSSGGQPQHF. Here the CDR3 DNA reads TGTGCCAGCAGCTCCGGAGGACAGCCCCAGCATTTT. The V and J genes are TRBV7-3 and TRBJ1-5; D gene uncertain. This CDR3 has 12 amino acids. Deletions cut 4 bases from V and 7 bases from J, with 8 bases between. In germline, CDR1 is SGHTA, CDR2 FQGTGA.

The table lists this clonotype with many counts. In DNA, the CDR3 is TGTGCCAGCAGTCCCGGGACTAGCGGGACTAACGAGCAGTACTTC. This gives the protein CASSPGTSGTNEQYF. The rearrangement links TRBV6-5 to TRBJ2-7; 13 nucleotides match TRBD2. The CDR3 sequence is 15 residues long. CDR1 and CDR2 (germline): MNHEY, SVGAGI. V shed 5 bases, J shed 5 bases, and the junction held 6 bases outside the gene matches.

This clonotype has a handful of counts. V gene TRBV2 combines with J gene TRBJ1-1; D not certain. The length of the CDR3 is 15 residues. Trimming pared 6 bases from V and 5 bases from J, leaving 19 bases between. Germline V lookup: CDR1 SNHLY, CDR2 FYNNEI. CDR3 sequence: CASRYRAIGRTEAFF. CDR3 bases: TGTGCCAGCAGATACCGGGCCATAGGGAGGACTGAAGCTTTCTTT.

This clonotype was counted between two and nine times. For the CDR3, the DNA is TGCAGTGCTAGGAGGACTAGCGGGGAATTTGTCAATGAGCAGTATTTT. Translated: CSARRTSGEFVNEQYF. The rearrangement links TRBV20-1 to TRBJ2-3; the match to TRBD2 covers 12 bases. The V gene end was trimmed by 3 bases and the J gene end by 11 bases; junction bases not matched to a gene: 15. This CDR3 contains 16 residues. Germline lookup yields CDR1 DFQATT and CDR2 SNEGSKA (reference sequence).

This clonotype has at least ten counts. V gene TRBV30 combines with J gene TRBJ1-1, with a weak D call TRBD1 (6 bases). Trimming took off 3 bases at V and 7 bases at J, with 12 bases between the two ends. The CDR3 covers 12 residues. The V gene's germline CDR1 is GTSNPN and CDR2 SVGIG (reference sequence). The CDR3 nucleotides read TGTGCCTGGAGGGTCACAGGGTTTGAAGCTTTCTTT. Translating gives CAWRVTGFEAFF.

This clonotype is medium-sized in the sample. V and J are TRBV25-1 and TRBJ1-1; no clear D gene. Germline V CDR1 and CDR2: MGHDK, SYGVNS. The CDR3 totals 13 residues. V was shortened by 7 bases and J by 7 bases, with 16 bases between the two germline ends. The CDR3 reads CASTNVVGREAFF. As DNA, the CDR3 is TGTGCCAGCACCAACGTGGTGGGCCGTGAAGCTTTCTTT.

The chain couples TRBV6-5 to TRBJ2-7, with 10 nucleotides matching TRBD1. The CDR3 has 13 amino acids. After removal of 8 bases from V and 5 bases from J, the junction contained 6 bases not matched to a gene. Germline CDR1 MNHEY, CDR2 SVGAGI. DNA of the CDR3: TGTGCCAGCCACCGGGACAGGGGTGACGAGCAGTACTTC. Its translation: CASHRDRGDEQYF.

The chain is built from TRBV9 and TRBJ2-7; D unresolved. From germline, CDR1 is SGDLS and CDR2 YYNGEE. The CDR3 is made up of 14 amino acids. V lost 0 bases to trimming and J lost 2 bases, with 9 bases between them. This chain's CDR3 is CASSVDERPYEQYF. In nucleotides, the CDR3 is TGTGCCAGCAGCGTAGATGAGAGGCCCTACGAGCAGTACTTC.

A note on this clonotype: It is unclear where the CDR3 begins or ends on the DNA, so no DNA is shown, and the CDR3 is as TCRdb lists it. The chain links TRBV24-1 to TRBJ2-5; the tabulated D call, TRBD1, remains unverified against the DNA. Germline V gives CDR1 KGHDR, CDR2 SFDVKD. The CDR3 spans 23 residues, counting both ends. The CDR3 spells CATRSSTPNTGELFFGEGETQYF.

This chain connects TRBV25-1 to TRBJ2-2; 11 nucleotides match TRBD1. Per the germline V gene, CDR1 is MGHDK and CDR2 is SYGVNS. V lost 1 base, J lost 4 bases, and 5 bases stayed unmatched. This CDR3 contains 17 residues. The CDR3, as DNA: TGTGCCAGCAGTGAATCGATCGGGACAGGGGGCACCGGGGAGCTGTTTTTT. It translates to CASSESIGTGGTGELFF. Based on the CDR3 plus reference TRBV25-1 and TRBJ2-2, the full variable domain is EADIYQTPRYLVIGTGKKITLECSQTMGHDKMYWYQQDPGMELHLIHYSYGVNSTEKGDLSSESTVSRIRTEHFPLTLESARPSHTSQYLCASSESIGTGGTGELFFGEGSRLTVL.

The rearrangement uses TRBV6-1 and TRBJ2-7, with 9 bases aligning to TRBD1. The CDR3 is 14 amino acids. J lost 6 bases, V lost 11 bases, and 14 bases had no gene match. Germline values: CDR1 MNHNS, CDR2 SASEGT. The CDR3 DNA reads TGTGCCGGCGGGACAGGGCCAGGCCCCTCCGAGCAGTACTTC. Amino acid sequence: CAGGTGPGPSEQYF.

The sample holds a few counts of this clonotype. This chain connects TRBV19 to TRBJ2-6; no clear D. The length of the CDR3 is 15 residues. Germline lookup yields CDR1 LNHDA and CDR2 SQIVND (reference sequence). The V gene lost 4 bases and the J gene lost 1 base, with 8 bases spanning the gap. CDR3 amino acids: CASSTTQSGANVLTF. CDR3 in DNA: TGTGCCAGTAGTACCACGCAGTCTGGGGCCAACGTCCTGACTTTC.

This clonotype was observed a few times. The chain couples TRBV10-3 to TRBJ1-1, with 9 bases identical to TRBD1. The germline CDR1 and CDR2 sequences are ENHRY and SYGVKD. V dropped 0 bases and J dropped 5; count of bases not matched to a gene: 13. This CDR3 contains 18 residues. CDR3 region: CAISESGAGGTGRTEAFF. The DNA of the CDR3 is TGTGCCATCAGTGAGTCGGGAGCTGGGGGGACAGGGCGGACTGAAGCTTTCTTT.

This clonotype occurred a few times. This chain uses TRBV6-5 with TRBJ2-3, with D unclear. Germline-derived CDR1 and CDR2 are MNHEY and SVGAGI. Trimming removed 0 bases from V and 2 bases from J, with 3 bases in between. The CDR3 contains 13 residues. The CDR3 reads CASSYSNTDTQYF. The CDR3 coding sequence is TGTGCCAGCAGTTACTCTAACACAGATACGCAGTATTTT.

Notes on this clonotype: One junction end does not reproduce the germline sequence, and a read error may be involved. V usage is TRBV7-2 and J usage is TRBJ2-3; 16 bases match TRBD2. Germline CDR1 is SGHTA and CDR2 is FQGNSA. The CDR3 spans 18 residues. CDR3 DNA sequence: TGTGCCAGCAGCCCGGGACTAGCGGGAGGGCGGGGCACAGATACGCAGTACTTT. It yields the protein CASSPGLAGGRGTDTQYF.

The CDR3 sequence is CSAVPGTGIYEQYF. The CDR3 coding sequence is TGCAGTGCTGTTCCCGGGACAGGGATCTACGAGCAGTACTTC. This chain connects TRBV20-1 to TRBJ2-7, with 9 bases matching TRBD1. The germline gives CDR1 DFQATT, CDR2 SNEGSKA (reference sequence). This CDR3 has 14 residues. Trimming removed 5 bases from V and 3 bases from J; junction bases left unmatched: 8.

The table lists this clonotype with many counts. The V and J genes are TRBV24-1 and TRBJ2-2; 8 nucleotides agree with TRBD1. The CDR3 is 16 residues long. J gave up 4 bases and V 0 bases, and 3 bases lay outside the gene matches. Germline assignment: CDR1 KGHDR and CDR2 SFDVKD. The CDR3, as DNA: TGTGCCACCAGTGATTTGGGACAGGGATTCACCGGGGAGCTGTTTTTT. Translating gives CATSDLGQGFTGELFF.